Included here is one TCR beta chain sequence, with context. This sample is part of a study of T-cell reconstitution after alpha-beta-depleted transplantation in children. Molecular barcoding with unique molecular identifiers was used for the TCRbeta library. MiXCR was run by TCRdb on the PCR reads, yielding one entry per CDR3 protein. This table holds 500,000 or so distinct CDR3 sequences, 30% to 35% found once. This CDR3 is built from 16 residues. Germline V lookup: CDR1 SGHDN, CDR2 FVKESK. The germline V and J ends were trimmed by 4 bases and 0 bases, with 13 bases remaining between them. The sequencing used PBMCs from the stem cell graft donor, collected from the stem cell graft. This TCR was recovered from a human donor who donated a stem cell graft to a child with aplastic anemia. The chain combines TRBV14 with TRBJ2-1, with D perhaps TRBD1 (5 bases). The CDR3 DNA sequence: TGTGCCAGCAGCCGCTTAAGGGGAAGCTCCTACAATGAGCAGTTCTTC. Translated: CASSRLRGSSYNEQFF. The entire variable domain, with the rest obtained from reference TRBV14 and TRBJ2-1, is as follows: EAGVTQFPSHSVIEKGQTVTLRCDPISGHDNLYWYRRVMGKEIKFLLHFVKESKQDESGMPNNRFLAERTGGTYSTLKVQPAELEDSGVYFCASSRLRGSSYNEQFFGPGTRLTVL.